The TCR beta chain described here comes from a study of blood T cell repertoires in COVID-19. Study-level background: T cells, B-cell-depleted T cells, or PBMCs provided the cDNA or gDNA that served as material.

As originally analysed: Amplifying reference gene primers gave estimates of nucleated cell counts. Profiling relied on immunoSEQ multiplex PCR, and the TCRdb table lists in-frame clones only, not all of them. V and J calls and clone size are given by that table; D and trimming were obtained from the DNA. The data contain roughly 410,000 clones, about 89% of them singletons. This CDR3 region has 13 residues. V lost 2 bases, J lost 7 bases, and 4 bases stayed unmatched. This receptor was obtained from a man in his forties with acute or convalescent COVID-19. The rearrangement joins TRBV12-3 or TRBV12-4 to TRBJ1-2, with 7 bases fitting TRBD1. The sample was peripheral blood. The CDR3 DNA reads TGTGCCAGCAGTTTACCAGGGGGGCCTGGCTACACCTTC. Translating it yields CASSLPGGPGYTF.